This is a list of T cell receptor beta chains from one sample in a study of blood T cell repertoires in COVID-19. TCRdb's table, derived via immunoSEQ multiplex PCR, lists solely in-frame clones and lacks some. The sample includes 110,000 to 150,000 clones, about 76% of them seen just once. Sequenced: peripheral blood. The receptors originated from a man at least 80 years old with acute or convalescent COVID-19. Both conserved end residues are part of each CDR3. Clone size is not always given. Where it is, it says once, few, many or a class for expanded clones.

>TRBV29-1|TRBJ2-3|-
CSVAGGGIDTQYF
>TRBV6-1|TRBJ1-2|-
CASSEAEKIYGYTF
>TRBV3-1/TRBV3-2|TRBJ2-4|once
CASTWSGKIQTSGGRGAKNIQYF
>TRBV7-6|TRBJ2-5|-
CASSLGPGLAGGPGETQYF
>TRBV28|TRBJ1-2|once
CASSGLYYGYTF
>TRBV5-4|TRBJ2-7|-
CASSSSGDENEQYF
>TRBV6-6|TRBJ1-1|many
CASSTTGENTEAFF
>TRBV6-4|TRBJ2-4|-
CASTFLARRGREEYF
>TRBV3-1/TRBV3-2|TRBJ1-2|-
CASSQDRGRGGYTF
>TRBV20-1|TRBJ2-4|-
CSASRPSRRGKNIQYF
>TRBV2|TRBJ1-1|many
CASSEPMTGEVVAFF
>TRBV18|TRBJ1-2|-
CASSQNRALPEDGYTF
>TRBV5-1|TRBJ2-2|-
CASSSQGAPDTGELFF
>TRBV7-2|TRBJ2-7|-
CASIVDRGPYEQYF
>TRBV18|TRBJ2-7|-
CASSKGLVYEQYF
>TRBV11-2|TRBJ1-4|-
CASSLGSGTGVEKLFF
>TRBV20-1|TRBJ2-5|-
CSSEREGTQYF
>TRBV30|TRBJ2-1|-
CAWSLGGYEQFF
>TRBV5-4|TRBJ2-7|few
CASSRQGDTYEQYF